The clone carrying this TCR beta chain was recorded a few times. TCRdb ran MiXCR on the 5' RACE reads and lists one entry per CDR3 protein. The sample shows roughly 110,000 distinct CDR3 sequences, about 20% of them seen only once. The sample is drawn from a study of T-cell memory formation after mild COVID-19. There are 15 residues in the CDR3. Germline CDR1 is SQVTM and CDR2 is ANQGSEA. Germline trimming cut 3 bases from V and 1 base from J; bases unmatched to any gene: 6. The J gene is TRBJ2-3, the V gene TRBV29-1; TRBD2 aligns across 8 bases. The origin of this receptor is a man younger than 35 who had mild COVID-19 (a few samples of this study predate the infection). Cell type and time point are not known. What was sequenced was PBMCs or a T cell subset sorted from them (not recorded which). Here the CDR3 DNA reads TGCAGCGTTGACGGACTAGCCAGCGGCACAGATACGCAGTATTTT. Translated: CSVDGLASGTDTQYF.